The subject of this entry is one T cell receptor beta chain. The data originate from a study of blood T cell repertoires in COVID-19. Across the study: Samples taken during acute and convalescent COVID-19 were collected in the United States, Italy and Spain. Sample material is recorded as cDNA or gDNA derived from T cells, B-cell-depleted T cells, or PBMCs.

Profiled with immunoSEQ multiplex PCR; TCRdb holds only in-frame clones, not every one. In the table there are approximately 210,000 clones, roughly 80% of which are singletons. Germline V gene sequence: CDR1 SNHLY, CDR2 FYNNEI. The junction had 9 bases not matched to a gene; V was cut back by 6 bases and J by 0 bases. The CDR3 sequence is 18 residues long. This sequence joins TRBV2 and TRBJ2-6, with TRBD1 identical over 9 bases. The receptor's source is a human donor in a cohort sampled during active COVID-19. The sequencing input was peripheral blood. CDR3: CASRLQGALSSGANVLTF. CDR3 nucleotide sequence: TGTGCCAGCAGATTACAGGGGGCGTTAAGCTCTGGGGCCAACGTCCTGACTTTC.